The rows below give T cell receptor beta chains drawn from one sample of a study of T cell repertoires in ileal Crohn's disease. The assay was immunoSEQ multiplex PCR, and TCRdb's table has in-frame clones only and misses some. The sample lists about 13,000 clones; 60% to 85% were seen once. The sequenced sample consisted of ileal tissue. Every receptor here comes from an adult with Crohn's disease. The CDR3 runs from the conserved cysteine through the conserved F or W. A D gene is named only where the DNA matches it firmly. The listing skips clone size in some rows; elsewhere it reads once, few, many or a size class.

D: .
V: TRBV5-1
size: .
J: TRBJ1-4
DNA: TGCGCCAGCAGCTTGAGCAGGGCGGTGCGTGAAAAACTGTTTTTT
CDR3: CASSLSRAVREKLFF

D: TRBD2
V: TRBV4-2
size: .
J: TRBJ2-7
DNA: TGTGCCAGCAGCCAAGATCAAGCTAGCGGGTCCTACGAGCAGTACTTC
CDR3: CASSQDQASGSYEQYF

D: .
V: TRBV11-2
size: .
J: TRBJ2-2
DNA: TGTGCCAGCATGCTTGGGAGCTTAGGGGAGCTGTTTTTT
CDR3: CASMLGSLGELFF

D: TRBD2
V: TRBV28
size: .
J: TRBJ2-7
DNA: TGTGCCAGCTGCAGCGGGGTCTACGAGCAGTACTTC
CDR3: CASCSGVYEQYF

D: TRBD2
V: TRBV7-3
size: few
J: TRBJ2-1
DNA: TGTGCCAGCAGTCAGATAGCGGGGAGCTACAATGAGCAGTTCTTC
CDR3: CASSQIAGSYNEQFF

D: TRBD2
V: TRBV5-4
size: .
J: TRBJ2-7
DNA: TGTGCCAGCAGGGGGGGGCGGGAGGCCGAGCAGTACTTC
CDR3: CASRGGREAEQYF

D: .
V: TRBV27
size: .
J: TRBJ2-3
DNA: TGTGCCAGCAGTTTTCAGTGGGGGGGCACAGATACGCAGTATTTT
CDR3: CASSFQWGGTDTQYF

D: .
V: TRBV10-3
size: .
J: TRBJ1-5
DNA: TGTGCCATCAGTGATAGCGGGGGGGTTCGGCCCCAGCATTTT
CDR3: CAISDSGGVRPQHF

D: TRBD1
V: TRBV27
size: once
J: TRBJ2-7
DNA: TGTGCCAGCAGCCCAGGACAGGACTACGAGCAGTACTTC
CDR3: CASSPGQDYEQYF

D: TRBD1
V: TRBV18
size: .
J: TRBJ1-2
DNA: TGTGCCAGCTCATCGGGACAGGGGGACTATGGCTACACCTTC
CDR3: CASSSGQGDYGYTF

D: .
V: TRBV5-5
size: .
J: TRBJ2-4
DNA: TGTGCCAGCAGCTTGGGGGGGCAGGGGAAAAACATTCAGTACTTC
CDR3: CASSLGGQGKNIQYF

D: .
V: TRBV5-1
size: once
J: TRBJ2-1
DNA: TGCGCCAGCAGCGTCGAGGGGGGGCATGCCTACAATGAGCAGTTCTTC
CDR3: CASSVEGGHAYNEQFF

D: TRBD2
V: TRBV7-2
size: .
J: TRBJ2-1
DNA: TGTGCCAGCCGGGGCCGGGGAGGGAATGAGCAGTTCTTC
CDR3: CASRGRGGNEQFF

D: .
V: TRBV6-5
size: .
J: TRBJ2-3
DNA: TGTGCCAGCAGTTACCTAGGGGAAGCAGCAGATACGCAGTATTTT
CDR3: CASSYLGEAADTQYF

D: .
V: TRBV7-2
size: .
J: TRBJ2-1
DNA: TGTGCCAGCAGCCCAAGGCGGGGTTTCTACAATGAGCAGTTCTTC
CDR3: CASSPRRGFYNEQFF

D: .
V: TRBV5-1
size: .
J: TRBJ2-5
DNA: TGCGCCAGCAGCTTGGTCATATCGGCTAGCGTGGAGACCCAGTACTTC
CDR3: CASSLVISASVETQYF

D: TRBD1
V: TRBV5-4
size: .
J: TRBJ2-7
DNA: TGTGCCAGCAAGGACGGGACAGGGGGCTTGGACGAGCAGTACTTC
CDR3: CASKDGTGGLDEQYF

D: TRBD1
V: TRBV11-2
size: .
J: TRBJ1-6
DNA: TGTGCCAGCAGCTTAGGCGCAGGGGGCAATTCACCCCTCCACTTT
CDR3: CASSLGAGGNSPLHF

D: TRBD1
V: TRBV7-9
size: .
J: TRBJ1-6
DNA: TGTGCCAGCAGTGCGCGGGACAGCATTAATTCACCCCTCCACTTT
CDR3: CASSARDSINSPLHF

D: TRBD2
V: TRBV5-1
size: .
J: TRBJ2-1
DNA: TGCGCCAGCAGCGGGGGAGGACTAGCGGCCAACAATGAGCAGTTCTTC
CDR3: CASSGGGLAANNEQFF

D: .
V: TRBV5-1
size: few
J: TRBJ2-1
DNA: TGCGCCAGCAGCTTGGCTCAGGGGACCACCTACAATGAGCAGTTCTTC
CDR3: CASSLAQGTTYNEQFF

D: TRBD1
V: TRBV5-1
size: few
J: TRBJ2-3
DNA: TGCGCCAGCACCCTTCCAGGGGGCGCGGATACGCAGTATTTT
CDR3: CASTLPGGADTQYF

D: TRBD2
V: TRBV18
size: .
J: TRBJ2-1
DNA: TGTGCCAGCTCACCGGGACTAGCGGGCTACAATGAGCAGTTCTTC
CDR3: CASSPGLAGYNEQFF

D: TRBD2
V: TRBV5-4
size: .
J: TRBJ2-1
DNA: TGTGCCAGCAGCCGAAGACTAGCGGGGACCGTGGATGAGCAGTTCTTC
CDR3: CASSRRLAGTVDEQFF

D: TRBD1
V: TRBV5-1
size: few
J: TRBJ1-2
DNA: TGCGCCAGCAGGCAGGACAGGAACTATGGCTACACCTTC
CDR3: CASRQDRNYGYTF

D: TRBD1
V: TRBV5-1
size: .
J: TRBJ1-1
DNA: TGCGCCAGCAGCTTACAGGGACAGATCAACACTGAAGCTTTCTTT
CDR3: CASSLQGQINTEAFF

D: .
V: TRBV7-9
size: .
J: TRBJ2-5
DNA: TGTGCCAGCAGCCCTAAAGAGACCCAGTACTTC
CDR3: CASSPKETQYF

D: TRBD1
V: TRBV6-5
size: .
J: TRBJ2-7
DNA: TGTGCCAGCAGGGCCCAGGGGGTGGCCTACGAGCAGTACTTC
CDR3: CASRAQGVAYEQYF

D: TRBD1
V: TRBV5-5
size: .
J: TRBJ1-2
DNA: TGTGCCAGCAGCTTAGATGCGGGACAGGGGTTGCATGGCTACACCTTC
CDR3: CASSLDAGQGLHGYTF

D: TRBD1
V: TRBV19
size: .
J: TRBJ1-5
DNA: TGTGCCAGTAGTACGACAGGGTCCAATCAGCCCCAGCATTTT
CDR3: CASSTTGSNQPQHF

D: .
V: TRBV5-6
size: .
J: TRBJ1-5
DNA: TGTGCCAGCAGCTTGTATGGGGGCTGGGATCAGCCCCAGCATTTT
CDR3: CASSLYGGWDQPQHF

D: TRBD1
V: TRBV5-1
size: .
J: TRBJ2-7
DNA: TGCGCCAGCAGCTTGGGGGACAGGGCCTCGGACGAGCAGTACTTC
CDR3: CASSLGDRASDEQYF

D: .
V: TRBV30
size: once
J: TRBJ1-4
DNA: TGTGCCTGGAATCCCGCAACTAATGAAAAACTGTTTTTT
CDR3: CAWNPATNEKLFF